These 32 T cell receptor beta chains share one sample of origin, sequenced in a study of neurological immune-mediated disorders. TCRdb re-derived calls from the 5' RACE reads in MiXCR, one entry per CDR3 protein. Of approximately 100,000 distinct CDR3 sequences in the sample, roughly 4% were seen once. What was sequenced was PBMCs. The receptors were sampled from a woman aged 18 to 35 with multiple sclerosis.

With respect to this clonotype: A much larger clone is a single base away; this may be a read error. The chain couples TRBV5-1 to TRBJ1-2; D gene unclear. This CDR3 has 15 residues. Looked up from germline, CDR1 is SGHRS and CDR2 is YFSETQ. The germline V and J ends were trimmed by 0 bases and 0 bases, with 9 bases remaining between them. CDR3 sequence reads: CASSLECAANYGYTF. The CDR3 DNA reads as TGCGCCAGCAGCTTGGAGTGCGCAGCTAACTATGGCTACACCTTC.

In this sample, this clonotype turned up many times. The V gene is TRBV27, the J gene TRBJ1-1, with D hard to call. V lost 2 bases and J lost 4, with 11 bases in between. CDR3 size: 14 residues. Germline V gives CDR1 MNHEY, CDR2 SMNVEV (reference sequence). CDR3 residues: CASSLTSWITEAFF. For the CDR3, the DNA is TGTGCCAGCAGTTTAACCTCTTGGATCACTGAAGCTTTCTTT.

This clonotype was recorded many times. The rearrangement uses TRBV5-1 and TRBJ2-7; tentatively, D is TRBD1 (6 bases). The germline V gene encodes CDR1 SGHRS and CDR2 YFSETQ. This CDR3 has 13 residues. V dropped 0 bases and J dropped 5 bases, with 9 bases sitting between them. The CDR3 coding sequence is TGCGCCAGCAGCTTGGGACAGGCCGACGAGCAGTACTTC. As protein: CASSLGQADEQYF.

This clonotype occurred many times. The chain carries TRBV20-1 and TRBJ2-1; 7 bases are a match to TRBD1. J gave up 11 bases and V 6 bases, and 7 bases lay outside the gene matches. The CDR3 runs 11 residues. The germline CDR1 and CDR2 sequences are DFQATT and SNEGSKA (reference sequence). The CDR3 DNA reads as TGCAGTGCGAGTGGGACAGCTCAGCAGTTCTTC. As protein: CSASGTAQQFF.

Many counts were recorded for this clonotype. This chain joins TRBV18 and TRBJ1-1; D unresolved. Per germline, CDR1 KGHSH and CDR2 LQKENI. Trimming stripped 0 bases from V and 3 bases from J, with 5 bases between. CDR3 size: 13 residues. CDR3 DNA: TGTGCCAGCTCACCACCCGCAGACACTGAAGCTTTCTTT. Protein sequence: CASSPPADTEAFF.

This clonotype was observed at least ten times. This chain connects TRBV12-3 or TRBV12-4 to TRBJ2-5, with 8 positions matching TRBD2. V lost 3 bases and J lost 9; bases outside the gene matches: 12. The CDR3 is 15 amino acids. The CDR3 DNA follows: TGTGCCAGCAGTTTGGGCGGGGGGCCCGGAGGGGCCCAGTACTTC. Amino acids: CASSLGGGPGGAQYF.

This clonotype was counted at least ten times. The chain joins TRBV20-1 to TRBJ1-2; D possibly corresponds to TRBD1 (5 bases). Germline-derived CDR1 and CDR2 are DFQATT and SNEGSKA (reference sequence). This CDR3 spans 15 amino acids. Trimming removed 0 bases at V and 4 bases at J, with 15 bases between. DNA for the CDR3: TGCAGTGCTAGAGATCCGGGAGGGGCCTCCTATGGCTACACCTTC. As protein: CSARDPGGASYGYTF.

V usage is TRBV10-3 and J usage is TRBJ2-3; D might be TRBD1 or TRBD2, each matching 6 bases. Germline-derived CDR1 and CDR2 are ENHRY and SYGVKD. CDR3 length: 15 amino acids. V was pared by 0 bases and J by 1 base, with 8 bases between. In DNA form, the CDR3 reads TGTGCCATCAGTGAGTCTGGGGGGCGCACAGATACGCAGTATTTT. Protein: CAISESGGRTDTQYF.

At least ten counts were recorded for this clonotype. This chain joins TRBV11-2 and TRBJ2-1; 8 bases line up with TRBD2. V lost 2 bases, J lost 0 bases, and 9 bases stayed unmatched. CDR1 is SGHAT and CDR2 is FQNNGV in the germline V gene. CDR3 length: 18 residues. The CDR3 loop reads CASSLWRGAASSYNEQFF. The CDR3 coding sequence is TGTGCCAGCAGCTTATGGCGGGGGGCCGCGAGCTCCTACAATGAGCAGTTCTTC.

This clonotype was found many times. The rearrangement links TRBV9 to TRBJ2-3; perhaps TRBD1 as D (5 bases). CDR1 is SGDLS, CDR2 YYNGEE, per germline. The CDR3 covers 14 residues. Between the trimmed V and J ends, which lost 4 bases and 2 bases, there was a span of 11 bases. CDR3 nucleotide sequence: TGTGCCAGCAGCATTCGGACAAACACAGATACGCAGTATTTT. Protein: CASSIRTNTDTQYF.

This clonotype appeared many times. This sequence joins TRBV20-1 and TRBJ2-3, with 7 bases identical to TRBD2. J was trimmed by 1 base and V by 5 bases; bases with no gene match: 3. The CDR3 consists of 13 residues. Germline assignment: CDR1 DFQATT and CDR2 SNEGSKA (reference sequence). The CDR3 sequence is CSAPRGGTDTQYF. Written as DNA, the CDR3 is TGCAGTGCTCCTCGGGGGGGCACAGATACGCAGTATTTT.

This clonotype occurred many times. The CDR3 loop is CASSFRPLAGGTYNEQFF. The CDR3 DNA reads as TGTGCCAGCAGCTTTCGCCCGCTAGCGGGAGGAACCTACAATGAGCAGTTCTTC. The rearrangement uses TRBV4-2 and TRBJ2-1; 11 positions agree with TRBD2. J lost 2 bases, V lost 5 bases, and 11 bases had no gene match. Germline CDR1 is LGHNA and CDR2 is YNFKEQ. The CDR3 totals 18 residues.

This clonotype was detected many times. CDR3 in amino acids: CASSTSGRPETQYF. For the CDR3, the DNA is TGTGCCAGCAGTACTAGCGGGAGACCCGAGACCCAGTACTTC. The chain recombines TRBV27 with TRBJ2-5, with TRBD2 identical over 11 bases. J was trimmed by 5 bases and V by 5 bases; bases with no gene match: 4. Looked up from germline, CDR1 is MNHEY and CDR2 is SMNVEV (reference sequence). This CDR3 comprises 14 residues.

In its sample, this clonotype was seen many times. The genes are TRBV7-8 and TRBJ2-4; TRBD1 or TRBD2 may be the D gene (5 bases each). Germline V gene lookup returns CDR1 SGHVS and CDR2 FQNEAQ. The CDR3 extends over 13 amino acids. V lost 5 bases and J 7 bases, leaving 12 bases between the germline ends. Here the CDR3 reads CASSQGTGNIQYF. The CDR3 DNA follows: TGTGCCAGCAGCCAAGGGACGGGGAACATTCAGTACTTC.

This clonotype has at least ten counts. This sequence joins TRBV3-1 and TRBJ2-5; 9 bases align to TRBD2. Germline values: CDR1 LGHDT, CDR2 YNNKEL (reference sequence). The CDR3 has 15 residues. V was clipped by 1 base and J by 4 bases; unmatched bases: 4. CDR3 bases: TGTGCCAGCAGCCAAGTTTTTAGCGGGAGAGAGACCCAGTACTTC. Translating it yields CASSQVFSGRETQYF.

This clonotype was seen ten or more times. The J gene is TRBJ2-5, the V gene TRBV5-1; possibly TRBD1 or TRBD2 for D (5 bases each). Germline V gives CDR1 SGHRS, CDR2 YFSETQ. Trimming took 0 bases from V and 1 from J, leaving 10 bases between them. This CDR3 is built from 15 residues. The CDR3 bases are TGCGCCAGCAGCTTGGCCGAGGGGCCCCAAGAGACCCAGTACTTC. It is translated as CASSLAEGPQETQYF.

In this sample, this clonotype turned up many times. The V gene is TRBV12-3 or TRBV12-4, the J gene TRBJ2-3; the match to TRBD1 covers 7 bases. This CDR3 comprises 16 residues. The V segment lost 3 bases and the J segment 2 bases; nucleotides outside the gene matches: 8. CDR3 amino acids: CASSLGQLTTTDTQYF. The CDR3 DNA follows: TGTGCCAGCAGTTTGGGACAGCTTACTACCACAGATACGCAGTATTTT.

Many counts were recorded for this clonotype. The chain employs TRBV3-1 and TRBJ1-4, with a weak D call TRBD1 (6 bases). Trimming shortened V by 2 bases and J by 5 bases, and 12 bases separated the two germline ends. This CDR3 spans 15 amino acids. Looked up from germline, CDR1 is LGHDT and CDR2 is YNNKEL (reference sequence). The CDR3 bases are TGTGCCAGCAGCCAAAACAGGGCCTCCAATGAAAAACTGTTTTTT. Protein sequence: CASSQNRASNEKLFF.

The J gene is TRBJ2-6, the V gene TRBV7-3; D ambiguous. The CDR3 sequence is 15 residues long. The V gene lost 4 bases and the J gene lost 0 bases, with 7 bases spanning the gap. The germline CDR1 and CDR2 sequences are SGHTA and FQGTGA. In DNA, the CDR3 is TGTGCCAGCAGCTCTCCTAACTCTGGGGCCAACGTCCTGACTTTC. Translating it yields CASSSPNSGANVLTF.

The table lists this clonotype with many counts. The chain employs TRBV5-1 and TRBJ2-6; 8 bases line up with TRBD1. V dropped 1 base and J dropped 3; count of bases not matched to a gene: 6. The CDR3 length is 17 residues. Germline V CDR1 and CDR2: SGHRS, YFSETQ. As DNA, the CDR3 is TGCGCCAGCAGCTTGCGGACAGGGACGAGTGGGGCCAACGTCCTGACTTTC. Amino acid sequence: CASSLRTGTSGANVLTF.

This clonotype occurred many times. The chain uses TRBV5-5 and TRBJ2-1; 7 bases align to TRBD2. J lost 7 bases, V lost 4 bases, and 11 bases had no gene match. The CDR3 runs 15 residues. Germline-derived CDR1 and CDR2 are SGHKS and YYEKEE (reference sequence). The CDR3 region has the DNA TGTGCCAGCAGCGCCTGGACTAGTGGGCCAAATGAGCAGTTCTTC. Its protein is CASSAWTSGPNEQFF.

Ten or more counts support this clonotype. The chain uses TRBV10-3 and TRBJ2-5; D is possibly TRBD2 (6 bases). The CDR3 spans 15 residues. V was pared by 10 bases and J by 5 bases, with 23 bases between. Germline CDR1 and CDR2: ENHRY and SYGVKD. CDR3 in DNA: TGTGCCACCCGAGGTTCGAGCGGGCTCGGGGAGACCCAGTACTTC. Amino acids: CATRGSSGLGETQYF.

This clonotype was found a few times. The J gene is TRBJ1-2, the V gene TRBV5-1; no definite D call. Germline loops: CDR1 SGHRS, CDR2 YFSETQ. This CDR3 has 14 residues. The germline V and J ends were trimmed by 7 bases and 5 bases, with 18 bases remaining between them. This CDR3 reads CASLTAPGSYGYTF. Written as DNA, the CDR3 is TGCGCCAGCTTAACCGCCCCGGGGAGTTATGGCTACACCTTC.

This clonotype was observed many times. CDR3 DNA sequence: TGTGCCAGCTCACCCGAGGAGGGGGGAAGCGATACGCAGTATTTT. It encodes CASSPEEGGSDTQYF. V gene TRBV18 combines with J gene TRBJ2-3; either TRBD1 or TRBD2 may supply D (6 bases each). CDR3 length equals 15 residues. The V end was cut by 3 bases, the J end by 6 bases, with 16 bases between. CDR1 and CDR2 (germline): KGHSH, LQKENI. Combining the CDR3 with reference TRBV18 and TRBJ2-3 gives the whole variable domain NAGVMQNPRHLVRRRGQEARLRCSPMKGHSHVYWYRQLPEEGLKFMVYLQKENIIDESGMPKERFSAEFPKEGPSILRIQQVVRGDSAAYFCASSPEEGGSDTQYFGPGTRLTVL.

The chain carries TRBV9 and TRBJ2-7; 8 bases align to TRBD1. Germline CDR1 and CDR2: SGDLS and YYNGEE. V dropped 4 bases and J dropped 0; count of bases not matched to a gene: 6. CDR3 length: 15 residues. The CDR3 DNA follows: TGTGCCAGCAGCCCCGGACAGGGACTCTCCTACGAGCAGTACTTC. As protein: CASSPGQGLSYEQYF.

This clonotype has ten or more counts. The chain joins TRBV20-1 to TRBJ2-5; no clear D gene. Germline loops: CDR1 DFQATT, CDR2 SNEGSKA (reference sequence). The ends were cut back, 2 bases at V and 3 bases at J, with 10 bases in the middle. This CDR3 has 13 amino acids. The CDR3 protein is CSARKAGKETQYF. The CDR3, as DNA: TGCAGTGCTAGAAAGGCAGGCAAAGAGACCCAGTACTTC.

This clonotype came up many times. This chain joins TRBV20-1 and TRBJ2-3, with TRBD1 matching 8 bases. The V gene's germline CDR1 is DFQATT and CDR2 SNEGSKA (reference sequence). V shed 5 bases and J 2 bases; nucleotides not matched to a gene: 6. This CDR3 is 14 amino acids long. Here the CDR3 reads CSALDRAPTDTQYF. The CDR3 coding sequence is TGCAGTGCTCTGGACAGGGCCCCCACAGATACGCAGTATTTT.

In its sample, this clonotype was seen once. This may arise from a read error, as a much more abundant clone is one base away. The chain joins TRBV10-3 to TRBJ2-2; possibly TRBD2 for D (6 bases). This CDR3 comprises 13 residues. Germline V gene lookup returns CDR1 ENHRY and CDR2 SYGVKD. CDR3 sequence (DNA): TGTGCAAGTTCCAGGGAGGCCAACGGGGAGCTGTTTTTT. Translation gives CASSREANGELFF.

This clonotype was recorded at least ten times. The J gene is TRBJ1-5, the V gene TRBV19; D gene unclear. This CDR3 comprises 14 residues. The germline V gene encodes CDR1 LNHDA and CDR2 SQIVND (reference sequence). V was cut by 1 base and J by 0 bases, with 4 bases left in between. The CDR3 DNA reads TGTGCCAGTAGTATAGCAGATAGCAATCAGCCCCAGCATTTT. Its protein product is CASSIADSNQPQHF.

This clonotype was observed at least ten times. The V and J genes are TRBV5-1 and TRBJ2-1, with TRBD1 matching 9 bases. Losses at the gene ends were 5 bases for V and 1 base for J; bases not matched to a gene: 13. The CDR3 sequence is 18 residues long. Germline V gene lookup returns CDR1 SGHRS and CDR2 YFSETQ. CDR3 in DNA: TGCGCCAGCAGTTACCGTTCCCCGGGACAGGGATCCTACAATGAGCAGTTCTTC. This encodes CASSYRSPGQGSYNEQFF.

At least ten counts were recorded for this clonotype. The rearrangement uses TRBV20-1 and TRBJ2-7; D may be TRBD2 (5 bases). Germline loops: CDR1 DFQATT, CDR2 SNEGSKA (reference sequence). Trimming pared 2 bases from V and 4 bases from J, leaving 21 bases between. This CDR3 has 16 residues. This CDR3 reads CSARNPGWQRLYEQYF. The CDR3 region has the DNA TGCAGTGCTAGAAACCCTGGGTGGCAGCGGTTGTACGAGCAGTACTTC.

In its sample, this clonotype was seen many times. The chain employs TRBV4-1 and TRBJ2-2; possible D gene TRBD1, 5 bases. V was shortened by 2 bases and J by 4 bases, with 17 bases between the two germline ends. CDR1 is MGHRA and CDR2 is YSYEKL in the germline V gene. The CDR3 runs 17 residues. This CDR3 is CASSQLDMGLSTGELFF. For the CDR3, the DNA is TGCGCCAGCAGCCAACTGGACATGGGGTTGAGCACCGGGGAGCTGTTTTTT.